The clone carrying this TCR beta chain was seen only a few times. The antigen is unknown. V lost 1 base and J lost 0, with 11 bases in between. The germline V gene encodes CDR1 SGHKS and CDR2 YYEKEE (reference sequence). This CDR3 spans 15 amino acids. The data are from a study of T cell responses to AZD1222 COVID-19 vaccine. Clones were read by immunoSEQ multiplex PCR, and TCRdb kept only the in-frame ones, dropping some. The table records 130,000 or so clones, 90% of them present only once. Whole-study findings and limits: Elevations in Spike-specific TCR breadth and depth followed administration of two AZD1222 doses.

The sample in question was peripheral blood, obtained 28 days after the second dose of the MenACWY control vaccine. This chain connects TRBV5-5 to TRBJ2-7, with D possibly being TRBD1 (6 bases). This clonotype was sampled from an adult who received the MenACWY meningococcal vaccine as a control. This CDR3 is CASSLMWDNSYEQYF. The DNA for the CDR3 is TGTGCCAGCAGCTTGATGTGGGACAACTCCTACGAGCAGTACTTC.